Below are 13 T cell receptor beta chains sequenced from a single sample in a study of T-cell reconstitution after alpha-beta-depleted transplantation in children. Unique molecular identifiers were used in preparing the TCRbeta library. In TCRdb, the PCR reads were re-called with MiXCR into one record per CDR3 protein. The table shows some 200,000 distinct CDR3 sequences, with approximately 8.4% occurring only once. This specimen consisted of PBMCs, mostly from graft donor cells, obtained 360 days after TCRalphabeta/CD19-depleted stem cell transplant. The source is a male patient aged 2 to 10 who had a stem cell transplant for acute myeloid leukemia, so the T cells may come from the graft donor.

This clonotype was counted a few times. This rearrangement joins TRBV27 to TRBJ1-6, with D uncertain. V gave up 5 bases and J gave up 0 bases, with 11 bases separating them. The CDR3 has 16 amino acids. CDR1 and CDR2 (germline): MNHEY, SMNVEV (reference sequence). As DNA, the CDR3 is TGTGCCAGCAGTCTCTTGAATCCCTCCTATAATTCACCCCTCCACTTT. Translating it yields CASSLLNPSYNSPLHF.

The CDR3 DNA follows: TGTGCCACCAGTGATGCCGGACAGGGGTTAGATACGCAGTATTTT. Translation gives CATSDAGQGLDTQYF. The chain is built from TRBV24-1 and TRBJ2-3; 9 bases are a match to TRBD1. Germline loops: CDR1 KGHDR, CDR2 SFDVKD. Trimming removed 3 bases from V and 5 bases from J; junction bases left unmatched: 5. The CDR3 sequence is 15 residues long.

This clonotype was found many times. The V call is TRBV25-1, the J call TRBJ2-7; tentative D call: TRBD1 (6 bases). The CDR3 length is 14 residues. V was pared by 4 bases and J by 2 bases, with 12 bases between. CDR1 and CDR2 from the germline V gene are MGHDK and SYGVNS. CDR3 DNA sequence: TGTGCCAGCAGTGTCGGACAGTACGCCTACGAGCAGTACTTC. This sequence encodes CASSVGQYAYEQYF.

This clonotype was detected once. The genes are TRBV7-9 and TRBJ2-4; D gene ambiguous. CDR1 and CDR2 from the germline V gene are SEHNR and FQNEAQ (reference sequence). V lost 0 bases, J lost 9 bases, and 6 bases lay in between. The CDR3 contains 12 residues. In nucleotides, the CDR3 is TGTGCCAGCAGCTTAGCGGTGGGCATTCAGTACTTC. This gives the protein CASSLAVGIQYF.

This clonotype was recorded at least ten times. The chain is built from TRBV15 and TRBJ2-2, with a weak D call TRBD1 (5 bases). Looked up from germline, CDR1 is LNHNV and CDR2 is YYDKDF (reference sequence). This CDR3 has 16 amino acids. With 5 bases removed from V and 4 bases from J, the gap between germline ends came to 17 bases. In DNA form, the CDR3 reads TGTGCCACCAGCCTAATCTCAGGGCCAGCCACCGGGGAGCTGTTTTTT. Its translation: CATSLISGPATGELFF.

The CDR3 nucleotides are TGCGCCAGCAGTCCCTCGGGAGGAGGAAGCACAGATACGCAGTATTTT. This codes for CASSPSGGGSTDTQYF. The chain uses TRBV4-3 and TRBJ2-3, with 7 bases lining up with TRBD2. From germline, CDR1 is LGHNA and CDR2 YSLEER. The CDR3 has 16 residues. V gave up 6 bases and J gave up 0 bases; unmatched junction bases: 9.

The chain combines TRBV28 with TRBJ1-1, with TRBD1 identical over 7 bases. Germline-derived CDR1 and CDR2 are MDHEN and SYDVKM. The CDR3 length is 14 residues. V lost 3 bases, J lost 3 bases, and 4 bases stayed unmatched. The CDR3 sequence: CASSLTGRYTEAFF. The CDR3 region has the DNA TGTGCCAGCAGTTTGACAGGGAGGTACACTGAAGCTTTCTTT.

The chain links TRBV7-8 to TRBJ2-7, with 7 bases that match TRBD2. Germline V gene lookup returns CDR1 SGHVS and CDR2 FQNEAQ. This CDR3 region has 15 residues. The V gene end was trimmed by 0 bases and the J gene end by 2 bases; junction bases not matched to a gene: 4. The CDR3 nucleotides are TGTGCCAGCAGCTTAGCGGGGGGAGGGACCTACGAGCAGTACTTC. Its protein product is CASSLAGGGTYEQYF.

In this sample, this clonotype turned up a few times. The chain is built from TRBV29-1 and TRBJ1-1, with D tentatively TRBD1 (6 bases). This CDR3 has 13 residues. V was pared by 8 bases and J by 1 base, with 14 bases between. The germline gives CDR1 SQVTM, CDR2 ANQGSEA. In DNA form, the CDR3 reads TGCAGCCTCGGGGGCAGCCCGAACACTGAAGCTTTCTTT. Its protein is CSLGGSPNTEAFF.

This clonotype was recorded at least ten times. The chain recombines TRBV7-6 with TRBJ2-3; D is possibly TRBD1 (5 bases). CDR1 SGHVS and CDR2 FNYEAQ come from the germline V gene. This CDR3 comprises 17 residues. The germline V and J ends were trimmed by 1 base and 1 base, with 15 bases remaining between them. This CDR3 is CASSLGGTLRGTDTQYF. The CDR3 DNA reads TGTGCCAGCAGCTTAGGGGGCACACTAAGAGGCACAGATACGCAGTATTTT. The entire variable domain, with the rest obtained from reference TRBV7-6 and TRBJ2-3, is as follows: GAGVSQSPRYKVTKRGQDVALRCDPISGHVSLYWYRQALGQGPEFLTYFNYEAQQDKSGLPNDRFSAERPEGSISTLTIQRTEQRDSAMYRCASSLGGTLRGTDTQYFGPGTRLTVL.

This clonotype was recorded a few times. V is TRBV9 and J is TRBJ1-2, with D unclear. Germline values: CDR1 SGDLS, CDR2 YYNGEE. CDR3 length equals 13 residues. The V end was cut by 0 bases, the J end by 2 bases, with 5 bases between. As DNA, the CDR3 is TGTGCCAGCAGCGTAGGTGACAACTATGGCTACACCTTC. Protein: CASSVGDNYGYTF.

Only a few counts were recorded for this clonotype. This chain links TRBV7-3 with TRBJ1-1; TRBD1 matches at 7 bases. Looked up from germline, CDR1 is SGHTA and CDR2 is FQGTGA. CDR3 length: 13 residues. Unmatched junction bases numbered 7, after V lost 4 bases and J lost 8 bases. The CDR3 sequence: CASSSVDRAEAFF. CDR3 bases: TGTGCCAGCAGCTCCGTCGACAGGGCGGAAGCTTTCTTT.

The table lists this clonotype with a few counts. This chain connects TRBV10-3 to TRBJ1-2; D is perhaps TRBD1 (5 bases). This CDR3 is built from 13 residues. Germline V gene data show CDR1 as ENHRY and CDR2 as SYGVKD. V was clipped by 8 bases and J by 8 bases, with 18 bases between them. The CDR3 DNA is TGTGCCATCTCCCTGCAGGGTTTGAAGGGCTACACCTTC. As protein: CAISLQGLKGYTF.